This is a list of T cell receptor beta chains from one sample in a study of early T cells in non-severe SARS-CoV-2 infection. TCRdb itself ran the 5' RACE reads through MiXCR, one entry per CDR3 protein. The table has roughly 110,000 distinct CDR3 sequences, around 10% seen once. Sequences were obtained from whole blood. These TCRs come from an adult who was a healthcare worker with PCR-confirmed SARS-CoV-2 infection or an uninfected control (not recorded which). CDR3s include the opening cysteine and the closing phenylalanine or tryptophan. D genes are given only for firm matches. Clone size is stated in some rows and not others, as once, few, many or a class when expanded.

j_gene,v_gene,len,abundance,d_gene,CDR3nt,CDR3aa
TRBJ2-1,TRBV14,13,-,-,TGTGCCAGCAGCCAAGGGCCCCCCAATGAGCAGTTCTTC,CASSQGPPNEQFF
TRBJ2-3,TRBV12-3/TRBV12-4,15,many,-,TGTGCCAGCAGTTTCTCCGGGAGCAGGCCAGATACGCAGTATTTT,CASSFSGSRPDTQYF
TRBJ1-1,TRBV24-1,12,few,-,TGTGCCACCAGTGTTGGGGGGAGTGAAGCTTTCTTT,CATSVGGSEAFF
TRBJ2-1,TRBV12-3/TRBV12-4,16,-,-,TGTGCCAGCAGTTTCCCCGAGGTCGGGGGCCACAATGAGCAGTTCTTC,CASSFPEVGGHNEQFF
TRBJ2-7,TRBV7-8,15,few,TRBD2,TGTGCCAGCAGCCCGATAGCGGGACCCACCTACGAGCAGTACTTC,CASSPIAGPTYEQYF
TRBJ2-1,TRBV11-3,14,few,-,TGTGCCAGCAGTCGTATAGGGATCGGCAATGAGCAGTTCTTC,CASSRIGIGNEQFF
TRBJ2-2,TRBV15,16,many,-,TGTGCCACCAGCAGAGTGGGGGGAGTAAGGACCGGGGAGCTGTTTTTT,CATSRVGGVRTGELFF
TRBJ2-4,TRBV20-1,16,few,-,TGCAGTGCCGAAAGCCCTTTGGGACTCCAGGGGGACATTCAGTACTTC,CSAESPLGLQGDIQYF
TRBJ1-5,TRBV28,12,many,-,TGTGCCAGCAGTTTTCGGGATCAGCCCCAGCATTTT,CASSFRDQPQHF
TRBJ1-2,TRBV28,14,few,-,TGTGCCAGCAGTTTGCGGACATACACCTTAGGCTACACCTTC,CASSLRTYTLGYTF
TRBJ2-7,TRBV28,17,few,TRBD1,TGTGCCAGCAGTTCTAGCATTGGGACAGCGAGCTCCTACGAGCAGTACTTC,CASSSSIGTASSYEQYF
TRBJ2-2,TRBV15,15,-,-,TGTGCCACCAGCATCGGGGCAGAGTACACCGGGGAGCTGTTTTTT,CATSIGAEYTGELFF
TRBJ1-1,TRBV20-1,10,-,TRBD1,TGCAGTGCTAGTTACAGGGGAGCTTTCTTT,CSASYRGAFF
TRBJ1-3,TRBV3-1,13,-,TRBD1,TGTGCCAGCAGCCCCGGGACAGCCAACACCATATATTTT,CASSPGTANTIYF
TRBJ2-3,TRBV9,16,many,-,TGTGCCAGCAGCGGACGACCCCTCCAAAACACAGATACGCAGTATTTT,CASSGRPLQNTDTQYF
TRBJ2-7,TRBV7-3,15,many,-,TGTGCCAGCAGCTTAGAACCGGGGCCTCTCTACGAGCAGTACTTC,CASSLEPGPLYEQYF
TRBJ2-3,TRBV10-3,12,-,-,TGTGCCACAACGTTGGGAGGAGATACGCAGTATTTT,CATTLGGDTQYF
TRBJ1-2,TRBV29-1,12,few,-,TGCAGCGTTGAAGAACGCGGTATGGGCTACACCTTC,CSVEERGMGYTF
TRBJ2-7,TRBV6-1,14,few,-,TGTGCCAGCAGGGGGTCGGGAGCCGTCTACGAGCAGTACTTC,CASRGSGAVYEQYF
TRBJ2-5,TRBV28,14,few,-,TGTGCCAGCACCGGGGGAGGACCCAAAGAGACCCAGTACTTC,CASTGGGPKETQYF
TRBJ1-4,TRBV7-2,15,few,-,TGTGCCAGCAGCGCCCAGGGGTCGACTAATGAAAAACTGTTTTTT,CASSAQGSTNEKLFF
TRBJ2-1,TRBV6-6,14,many,-,TGTGCCAGCAGTTACGCGCAGGGTGAAAATGAGCAGTTCTTC,CASSYAQGENEQFF
TRBJ2-2,TRBV7-2,17,-,-,TGTGCCAGCAGCCTAAAGATATTTAGGAGGACAGATGGGGAGCTGTTTTTT,CASSLKIFRRTDGELFF
TRBJ1-1,TRBV12-3/TRBV12-4,12,few,-,TGTGCCAGCACATATGGGGAAGTGGGAGCTTTCTTT,CASTYGEVGAFF
TRBJ1-4,TRBV5-1,15,many,TRBD1,TGCGCCAGCAGCGGTTCCGGGACAGACAATGAAAAACTGTTTTTT,CASSGSGTDNEKLFF
TRBJ2-5,TRBV6-6,14,many,-,TGTGCCAGCAGTTCAAAGCGGGTGGGAGAGACCCAGTACTTC,CASSSKRVGETQYF
TRBJ1-5,TRBV28,9,-,-,TGTGCCAGCAACCAGCCCCAGCATTTT,CASNQPQHF